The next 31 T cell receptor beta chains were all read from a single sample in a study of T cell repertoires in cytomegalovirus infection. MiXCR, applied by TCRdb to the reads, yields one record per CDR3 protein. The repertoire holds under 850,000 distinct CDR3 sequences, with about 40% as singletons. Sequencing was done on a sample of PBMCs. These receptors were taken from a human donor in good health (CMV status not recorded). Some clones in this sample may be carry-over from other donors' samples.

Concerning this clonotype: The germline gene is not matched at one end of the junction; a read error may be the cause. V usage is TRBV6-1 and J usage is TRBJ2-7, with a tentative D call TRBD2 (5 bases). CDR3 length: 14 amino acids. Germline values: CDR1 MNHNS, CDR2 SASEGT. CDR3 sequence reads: CASRGPGSSYEPYF. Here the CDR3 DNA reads TGTGCCAGCAGGGGTCCGGGGAGCTCCTACGAGCCGTACTTC.

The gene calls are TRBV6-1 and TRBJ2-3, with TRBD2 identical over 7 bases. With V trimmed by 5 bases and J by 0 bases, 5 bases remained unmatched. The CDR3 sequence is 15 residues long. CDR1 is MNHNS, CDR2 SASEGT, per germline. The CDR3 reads CASSSRGDSTDTQYF. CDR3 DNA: TGTGCCAGCAGTTCTCGGGGGGATAGCACAGATACGCAGTATTTT.

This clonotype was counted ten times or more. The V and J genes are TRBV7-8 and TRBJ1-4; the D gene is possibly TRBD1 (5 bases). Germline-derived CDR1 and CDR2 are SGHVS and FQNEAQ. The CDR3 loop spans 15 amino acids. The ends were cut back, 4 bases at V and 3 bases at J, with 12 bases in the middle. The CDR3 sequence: CASSSAGRANEKLFF. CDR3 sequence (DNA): TGTGCCAGCAGCTCAGCAGGGAGGGCTAATGAAAAACTGTTTTTT.

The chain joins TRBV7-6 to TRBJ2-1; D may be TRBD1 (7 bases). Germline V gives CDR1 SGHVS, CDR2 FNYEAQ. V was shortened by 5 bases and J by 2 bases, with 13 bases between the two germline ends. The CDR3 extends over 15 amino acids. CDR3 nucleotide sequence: TGTGCCAGCAGCGCGGGACAGTACCCCTACAATGAGCAGTTCTTC. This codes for CASSAGQYPYNEQFF. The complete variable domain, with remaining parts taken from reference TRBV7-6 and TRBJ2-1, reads GAGVSQSPRYKVTKRGQDVALRCDPISGHVSLYWYRQALGQGPEFLTYFNYEAQQDKSGLPNDRFSAERPEGSISTLTIQRTEQRDSAMYRCASSAGQYPYNEQFFGPGTRLTVL.

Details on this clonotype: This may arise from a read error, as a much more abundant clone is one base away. The CDR3 DNA reads as TGTGCCAGCAGCTTTGAGAGAGCAACTAATGACAAACTGTTTTTT. Translated: CASSFERATNDKLFF. The chain recombines TRBV7-8 with TRBJ1-4; D call uncertain. CDR1 and CDR2 (germline): SGHVS, FQNEAQ. The CDR3 length is 15 residues.

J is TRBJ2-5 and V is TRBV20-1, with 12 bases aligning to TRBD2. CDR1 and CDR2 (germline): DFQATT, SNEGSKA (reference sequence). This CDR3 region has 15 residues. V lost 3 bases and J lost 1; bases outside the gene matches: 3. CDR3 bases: TGCAGTGCTAGCCTAGCGGGGGGGGGCCAAGAGACCCAGTACTTC. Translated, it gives CSASLAGGGQETQYF.

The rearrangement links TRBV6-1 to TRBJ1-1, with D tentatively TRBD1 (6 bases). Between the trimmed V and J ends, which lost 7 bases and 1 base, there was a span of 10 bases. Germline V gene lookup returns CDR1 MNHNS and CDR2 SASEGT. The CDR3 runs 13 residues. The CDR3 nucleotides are TGTGCCAGCAAGTTGGGACAGAACACTGAAGCTTTCTTT. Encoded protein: CASKLGQNTEAFF.

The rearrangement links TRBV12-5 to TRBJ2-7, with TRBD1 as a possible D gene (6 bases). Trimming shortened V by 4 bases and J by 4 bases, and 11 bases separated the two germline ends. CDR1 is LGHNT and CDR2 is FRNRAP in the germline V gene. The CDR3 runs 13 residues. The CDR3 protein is CASGYDTGYEQYF. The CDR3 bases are TGTGCTAGTGGTTACGACACAGGGTACGAGCAGTACTTC.

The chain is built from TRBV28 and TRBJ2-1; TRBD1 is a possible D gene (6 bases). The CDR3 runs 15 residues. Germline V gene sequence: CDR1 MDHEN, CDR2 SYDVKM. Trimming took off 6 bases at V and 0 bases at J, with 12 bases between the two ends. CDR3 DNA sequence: TGTGCCAGCAGCCACGGACAGCTCTCCTACAATGAGCAGTTCTTC. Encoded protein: CASSHGQLSYNEQFF.

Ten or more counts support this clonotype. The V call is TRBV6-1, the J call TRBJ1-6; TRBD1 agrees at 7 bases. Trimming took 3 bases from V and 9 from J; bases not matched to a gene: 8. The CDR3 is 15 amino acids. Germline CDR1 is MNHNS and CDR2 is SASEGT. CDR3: CASSDPRQGVSPLHF. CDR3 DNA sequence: TGTGCCAGCAGTGACCCAAGACAGGGCGTTTCACCCCTCCACTTT.

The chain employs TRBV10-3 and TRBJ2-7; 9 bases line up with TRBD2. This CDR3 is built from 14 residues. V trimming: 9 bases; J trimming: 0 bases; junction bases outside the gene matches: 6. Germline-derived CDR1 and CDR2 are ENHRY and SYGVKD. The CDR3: CAIRAGGLSYEQYF. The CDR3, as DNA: TGTGCCATACGAGCGGGGGGCCTCTCCTACGAGCAGTACTTC.

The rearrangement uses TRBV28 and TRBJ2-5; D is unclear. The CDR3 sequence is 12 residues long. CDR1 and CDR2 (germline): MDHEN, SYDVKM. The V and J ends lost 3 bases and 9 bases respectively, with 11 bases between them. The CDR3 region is CASSFFRGPQYF. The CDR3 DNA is TGTGCCAGCAGTTTTTTCAGAGGCCCCCAGTACTTC. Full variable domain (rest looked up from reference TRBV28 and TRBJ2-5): DVKVTQSSRYLVKRTGEKVFLECVQDMDHENMFWYRQDPGLGLRLIYFSYDVKMKEKGDIPEGYSVSREKKERFSLILESASTNQTSMYLCASSFFRGPQYFGPGTRLLVL.

This CDR3 reads CASSRGPGFYEQYF. CDR3 in DNA: TGTGCCAGCAGCCGGGGCCCAGGATTCTACGAGCAGTACTTC. The chain joins TRBV7-9 to TRBJ2-7; D may be TRBD1 or TRBD2 (5 bases each). Germline CDR1 reads SEHNR; CDR2 reads FQNEAQ (reference sequence). Trimming pared 5 bases from V and 3 bases from J, leaving 14 bases between. This CDR3 contains 14 residues.

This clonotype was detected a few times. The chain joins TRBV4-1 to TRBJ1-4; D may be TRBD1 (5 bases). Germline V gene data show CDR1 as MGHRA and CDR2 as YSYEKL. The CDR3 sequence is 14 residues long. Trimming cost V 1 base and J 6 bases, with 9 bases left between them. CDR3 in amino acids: CASSQVRQHEKLFF. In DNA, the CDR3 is TGCGCCAGCAGCCAAGTCAGACAGCATGAAAAACTGTTTTTT.

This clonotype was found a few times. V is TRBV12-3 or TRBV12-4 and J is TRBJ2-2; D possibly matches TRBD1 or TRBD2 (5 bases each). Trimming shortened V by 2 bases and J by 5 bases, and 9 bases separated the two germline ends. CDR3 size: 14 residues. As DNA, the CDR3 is TGTGCCAGCAGTTTAACGGGGCGTACCGGGGAGCTGTTTTTT. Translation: CASSLTGRTGELFF.

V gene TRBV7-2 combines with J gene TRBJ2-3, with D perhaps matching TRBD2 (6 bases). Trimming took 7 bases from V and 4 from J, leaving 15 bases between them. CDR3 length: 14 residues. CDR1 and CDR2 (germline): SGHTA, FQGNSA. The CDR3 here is CASISRRDADTQYF. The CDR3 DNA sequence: TGTGCCAGCATCTCCCGGAGGGATGCAGATACGCAGTATTTT.

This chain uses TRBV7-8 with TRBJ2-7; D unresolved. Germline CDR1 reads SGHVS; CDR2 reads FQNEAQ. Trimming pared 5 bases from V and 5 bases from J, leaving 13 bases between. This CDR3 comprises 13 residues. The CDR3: CASSAFESDEQYF. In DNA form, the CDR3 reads TGTGCCAGCAGCGCATTTGAGTCCGACGAGCAGTACTTC.

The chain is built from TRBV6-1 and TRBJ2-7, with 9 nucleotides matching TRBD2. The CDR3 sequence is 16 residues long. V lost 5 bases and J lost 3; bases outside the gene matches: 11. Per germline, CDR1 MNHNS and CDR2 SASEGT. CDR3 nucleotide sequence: TGTGCCAGCAGTCCCATAGAGCGGACTAGCGTCTACGAGCAGTACTTC. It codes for CASSPIERTSVYEQYF.

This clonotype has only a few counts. The CDR3 reads CASSFTSGEVNEQFF. The CDR3 bases are TGTGCCAGCAGCTTTACTAGCGGGGAGGTAAATGAGCAGTTCTTC. This chain links TRBV5-6 with TRBJ2-1; the match to TRBD2 covers 10 bases. The V and J ends lost 2 bases and 7 bases, in that order; junction bases with no gene match: 6. In germline, CDR1 is SGHDT, CDR2 YYEEEE. The CDR3 covers 15 residues.

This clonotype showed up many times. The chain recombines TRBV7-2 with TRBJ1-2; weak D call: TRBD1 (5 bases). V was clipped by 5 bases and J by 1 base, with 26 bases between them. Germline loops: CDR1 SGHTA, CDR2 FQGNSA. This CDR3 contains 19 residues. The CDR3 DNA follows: TGTGCCAGCAGCCGCACCTTGTTCGGCCAGGGACGGGGTAACTATGGCTACACCTTC. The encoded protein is CASSRTLFGQGRGNYGYTF.

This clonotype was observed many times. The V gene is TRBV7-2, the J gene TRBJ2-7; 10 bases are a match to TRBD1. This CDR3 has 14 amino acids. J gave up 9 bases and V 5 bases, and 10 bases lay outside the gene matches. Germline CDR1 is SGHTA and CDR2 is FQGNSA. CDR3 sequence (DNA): TGTGCCAGCAGCGCCAGACAGGGGGCGCAGTGGCAGTACTTC. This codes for CASSARQGAQWQYF.

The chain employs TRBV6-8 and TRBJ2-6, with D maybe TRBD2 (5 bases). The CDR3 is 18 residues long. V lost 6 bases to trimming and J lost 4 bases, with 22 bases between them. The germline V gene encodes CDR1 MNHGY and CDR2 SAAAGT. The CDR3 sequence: CASSLGPRRGPGANVLTF. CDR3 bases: TGTGCCAGCAGCTTGGGTCCTCGAAGAGGGCCGGGGGCCAACGTCCTGACTTTC.

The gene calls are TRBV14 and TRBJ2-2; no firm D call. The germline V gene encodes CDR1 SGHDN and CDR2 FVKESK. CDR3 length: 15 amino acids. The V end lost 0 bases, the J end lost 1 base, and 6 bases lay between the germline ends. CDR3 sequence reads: CASSQELGNTGELFF. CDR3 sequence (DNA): TGTGCCAGCAGCCAAGAGTTGGGGAACACCGGGGAGCTGTTTTTT.

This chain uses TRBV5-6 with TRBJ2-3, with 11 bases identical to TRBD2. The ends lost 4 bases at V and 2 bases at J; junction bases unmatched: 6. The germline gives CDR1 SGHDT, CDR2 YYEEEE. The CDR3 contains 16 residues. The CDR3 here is CASSPNSGRATDTQYF. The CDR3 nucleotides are TGTGCCAGCAGCCCGAATAGCGGGAGGGCCACAGATACGCAGTATTTT. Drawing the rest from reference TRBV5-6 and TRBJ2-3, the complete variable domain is DAGVTQSPTHLIKTRGQQVTLRCSPKSGHDTVSWYQQALGQGPQFIFQYYEEEERQRGNFPDRFSGHQFPNYSSELNVNALLLGDSALYLCASSPNSGRATDTQYFGPGTRLTVL.

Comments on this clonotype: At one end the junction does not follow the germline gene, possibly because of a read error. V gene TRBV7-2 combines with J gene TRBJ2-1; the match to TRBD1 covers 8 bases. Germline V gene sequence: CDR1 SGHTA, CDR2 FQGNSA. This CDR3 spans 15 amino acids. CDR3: CDSRQGLSSYNEQFF. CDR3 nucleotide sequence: TGTGACAGCAGACAGGGGCTCAGCTCCTACAATGAGCAGTTCTTC. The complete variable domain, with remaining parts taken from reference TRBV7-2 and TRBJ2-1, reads GAGVSQSPSNKVTEKGKDVELRCDPISGHTALYWYRQSLGQGLEFLIYFQGNSAPDKSGLPSDRFSAERTGGSVSTLTIQRTQQEDSAVYLCDSRQGLSSYNEQFFGPGTRLTVL.

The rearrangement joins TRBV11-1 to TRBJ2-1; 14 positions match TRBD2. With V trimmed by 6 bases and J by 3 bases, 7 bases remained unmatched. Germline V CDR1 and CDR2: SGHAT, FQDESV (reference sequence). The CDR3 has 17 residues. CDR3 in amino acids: CASRSGTSGSNYNEQFF. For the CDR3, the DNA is TGTGCCAGCAGATCTGGGACTAGCGGGAGCAACTACAATGAGCAGTTCTTC.

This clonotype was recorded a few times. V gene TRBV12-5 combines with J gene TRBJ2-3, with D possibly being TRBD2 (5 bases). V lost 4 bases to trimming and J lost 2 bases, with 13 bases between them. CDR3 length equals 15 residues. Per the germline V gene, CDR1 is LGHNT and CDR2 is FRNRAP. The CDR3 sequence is CASGSSGWPTDTQYF. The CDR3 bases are TGTGCTAGTGGTTCCTCGGGGTGGCCCACAGATACGCAGTATTTT.

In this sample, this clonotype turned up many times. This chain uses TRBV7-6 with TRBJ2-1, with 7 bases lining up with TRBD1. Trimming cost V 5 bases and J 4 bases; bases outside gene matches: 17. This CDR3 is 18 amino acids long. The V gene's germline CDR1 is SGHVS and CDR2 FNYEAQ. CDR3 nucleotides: TGTGCCAGCAGCCTAGAGAGGCACAGGGGTTCGGGTTACAATGAGCAGTTCTTC. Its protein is CASSLERHRGSGYNEQFF. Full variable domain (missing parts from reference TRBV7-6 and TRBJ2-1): GAGVSQSPRYKVTKRGQDVALRCDPISGHVSLYWYRQALGQGPEFLTYFNYEAQQDKSGLPNDRFSAERPEGSISTLTIQRTEQRDSAMYRCASSLERHRGSGYNEQFFGPGTRLTVL.

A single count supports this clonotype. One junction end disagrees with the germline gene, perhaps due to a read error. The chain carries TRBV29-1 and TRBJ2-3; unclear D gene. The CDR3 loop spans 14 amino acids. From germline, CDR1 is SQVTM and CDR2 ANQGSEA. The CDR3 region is CGVGDAIPGDTQYF. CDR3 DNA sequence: TGCGGCGTTGGAGACGCAATCCCGGGAGATACGCAGTATTTT.

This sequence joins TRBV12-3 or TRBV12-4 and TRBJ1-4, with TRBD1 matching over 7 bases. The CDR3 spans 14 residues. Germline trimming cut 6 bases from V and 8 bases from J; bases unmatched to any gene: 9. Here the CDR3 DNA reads TGTGCCAGCAGCCCAGGGGGTAACGGGGAAAAACTGTTTTTT. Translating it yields CASSPGGNGEKLFF.

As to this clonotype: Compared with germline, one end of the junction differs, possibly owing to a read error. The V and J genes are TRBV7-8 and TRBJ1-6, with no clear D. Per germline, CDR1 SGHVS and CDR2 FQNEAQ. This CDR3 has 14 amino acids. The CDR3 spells CASSLGGINSPHHF. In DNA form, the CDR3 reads TGTGCCAGCAGCTTAGGAGGGATTAATTCACCCCACCACTTT. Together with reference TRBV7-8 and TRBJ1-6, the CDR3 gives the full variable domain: GAGVSQSPRYKVAKRGQDVALRCDPISGHVSLFWYQQALGQGPEFLTYFQNEAQLDKSGLPSDRFFAERPEGSVSTLKIQRTQQEDSAVYLCASSLGGINSPHHFGNGTRLTVT.